This passage covers 13 T cell receptor beta chains from one sample sequenced in a study of siplizumab effects on memory and regulatory T cells. Profiling relied on immunoSEQ multiplex PCR, and the TCRdb table lists in-frame clones only, not all of them. The sample has about 100,000 clones, about 91% seen once. Sequences were obtained from CD4+ T cells sorted from blood. Receptor source: a human donor in good health.

About this clone itself: At the DNA level, this CDR3 is encoded by other sequences in the same sample as well. The chain has TRBV29-1 and TRBJ1-5, with 7 bases that match TRBD1. Trimming cost V 3 bases and J 5 bases; bases outside gene matches: 4. Per germline, CDR1 SQVTM and CDR2 ANQGSEA. The CDR3 runs 13 residues. The CDR3 nucleotides are TGCAGCGTTGAGGAGGACAGGTATCAGCCCCAGCATTTT. Protein: CSVEEDRYQPQHF.

The V gene is TRBV5-4, the J gene TRBJ2-2; TRBD2 might be the D (5 bases). V was trimmed by 0 bases and J by 5 bases, leaving 14 bases between them. The CDR3 totals 16 residues. Per germline, CDR1 SGHNT and CDR2 YYREEE (reference sequence). The CDR3 loop reads CASSLEIGRTTGELFF. The CDR3 coding sequence is TGTGCCAGCAGCTTGGAAATAGGGCGGACTACCGGGGAGCTGTTTTTT.

This clone has more than one count but fewer than ten. The gene calls are TRBV10-2 and TRBJ2-7; D is perhaps TRBD2 (6 bases). The CDR3 sequence is 13 residues long. CDR1 WSHSY and CDR2 SAAADI come from the germline V gene. The V end lost 4 bases, the J end lost 2 bases, and 9 bases lay between the germline ends. CDR3 loop: CASSGTTTYEQYF. CDR3 nucleotides: TGCGCCAGCAGTGGGACTACCACCTACGAGCAGTACTTC.

V and J are TRBV30 and TRBJ1-2, with TRBD1 as a possible D gene (6 bases). The germline V gene has CDR1 GTSNPN and CDR2 SVGIG (reference sequence). The CDR3 is 15 amino acids. The ends were cut back, 0 bases at V and 8 bases at J, with 19 bases in the middle. The CDR3 here is CAWSVRGGGRGGYTF. The CDR3 nucleotides read TGTGCCTGGAGTGTCCGTGGCGGGGGGCGAGGGGGCTACACCTTC.

The chain recombines TRBV15 with TRBJ2-7; 7 bases map to TRBD2. CDR3 length: 15 amino acids. Germline lookup yields CDR1 LNHNV and CDR2 YYDKDF (reference sequence). Losses at the gene ends were 1 base for V and 2 bases for J; bases not matched to a gene: 5. Here the CDR3 DNA reads TGTGCCACCAGCAGAGTGGGGGGGTCCCCCTACGAGCAGTACTTC. This codes for CATSRVGGSPYEQYF.

The V call is TRBV5-6, the J call TRBJ1-2; tentative D call: TRBD1 (5 bases). Trimming left V 0 bases short and J 4 bases short, with 13 bases between. Germline CDR1 SGHDT, CDR2 YYEEEE. This CDR3 has 15 amino acids. The CDR3 region is CASSLGFSGTYGYTF. The DNA for the CDR3 is TGTGCCAGCAGCTTGGGATTTTCAGGGACCTATGGCTACACCTTC.

The chain couples TRBV10-3 to TRBJ1-2, with 9 bases that match TRBD1. The CDR3 runs to 15 residues. The V segment lost 2 bases and the J segment 5 bases; nucleotides outside the gene matches: 6. CDR1 is ENHRY and CDR2 is SYGVKD in the germline V gene. The CDR3 protein is CAISEGTGLGYGYTF. The CDR3 DNA sequence: TGTGCCATCAGTGAGGGGACAGGGCTAGGGTATGGCTACACCTTC.

The chain employs TRBV7-3 and TRBJ1-1; unclear D gene. Germline V lookup: CDR1 SGHTA, CDR2 FQGTGA. This CDR3 contains 13 residues. Between the trimmed V and J ends, which lost 3 bases and 0 bases, there was a span of 5 bases. The CDR3 bases are TGTGCCAGCAGCTTGAGGATGAACACTGAAGCTTTCTTT. The encoded protein is CASSLRMNTEAFF. Complete variable domain (other parts from reference TRBV7-3 and TRBJ1-1): GAGVSQTPSNKVTEKGKYVELRCDPISGHTALYWYRQSLGQGPEFLIYFQGTGAADDSGLPNDRFFAVRPEGSVSTLKIQRTERGDSAVYLCASSLRMNTEAFFGQGTRLTVV.

This clone was observed once. V and J are TRBV7-3 and TRBJ1-3, with D perhaps TRBD2 (5 bases). The J call is uncertain, as TRBJ2-2 better fits the DNA end. Germline-derived CDR1 and CDR2 are SGHTA and FQGTGA. The CDR3 covers 16 residues. The CDR3 loop is CASRPRTRPDTGELFF. CDR3 nucleotides: TGTGCCAGCAGACCCAGGACTCGCCCAGACACCGGGGAGCTGTTTTTT.

The J gene is TRBJ2-5, the V gene TRBV18, with a tentative D call TRBD2 (6 bases). The CDR3 runs 15 residues. V gave up 0 bases and J gave up 9 bases, with 17 bases separating them. Germline CDR1 KGHSH, CDR2 LQKENI. For the CDR3, the DNA is TGTGCCAGCTCACCACCGATGCGCGAACGCGGGGCCCAGTACTTC. Translating gives CASSPPMRERGAQYF. The variable domain in full, with the rest retrieved from reference TRBV18 and TRBJ2-5, is NAGVMQNPRHLVRRRGQEARLRCSPMKGHSHVYWYRQLPEEGLKFMVYLQKENIIDESGMPKERFSAEFPKEGPSILRIQQVVRGDSAAYFCASSPPMRERGAQYFGPGTRLLVL.

The chain joins TRBV7-3 to TRBJ2-3, with TRBD1 as a possible D gene (6 bases). The germline V and J ends were trimmed by 1 base and 5 bases, with 10 bases remaining between them. CDR3 length: 14 residues. CDR1 and CDR2 (germline): SGHTA, FQGTGA. The CDR3 sequence is CASSLIAQGDTQYF. In nucleotides, the CDR3 is TGTGCCAGCAGCTTAATAGCACAGGGAGATACGCAGTATTTT.

The chain links TRBV5-5 to TRBJ1-2, with D uncertain. Germline CDR1 and CDR2: SGHKS and YYEKEE (reference sequence). The CDR3 totals 12 residues. V lost 7 bases to trimming and J lost 8 bases, with 15 bases between them. Written as DNA, the CDR3 is TGTGCCAGCGGCCAAGATGGGAGGGGCTACACCTTC. It codes for CASGQDGRGYTF.

V usage is TRBV19 and J usage is TRBJ1-5; 8 nucleotides match TRBD1. CDR1 and CDR2 from the germline V gene are LNHDA and SQIVND (reference sequence). The J segment lost 4 bases and the V segment lost 8 bases, leaving 10 bases of the junction unmatched. There are 15 residues in the CDR3. The CDR3 loop reads CASRRQGLLNQPQHF. CDR3 coding DNA: TGTGCCAGTCGACGACAGGGGCTATTAAATCAGCCCCAGCATTTT.